This T cell receptor (beta chain) was sequenced during a study of blood T cell repertoires in acute mononucleosis. V- and J-region primers amplified CDR3s and added unique molecular identifiers. Method: immunoSEQ multiplex PCR; TCRdb's copy keeps in-frame clones and lacks some. The sample carries approximately 1,400 clones, more than 20% recorded once. Time point: convalescence about 6 months (5-8 months) after acute presentation (visit 7). Two immunodominant EBV epitopes, BRLF1 109 and BMLF1 280, had their CD8 responses tracked. Tetramer loaded with BRLF1 109-117, PE-conjugated, was used for sorting. CDR3 length: 15 residues. The germline V gene has CDR1 MNHEY and CDR2 SVGAGI. For this clone: One end of the junction varies from germline; a read error may be responsible.

The sequences come from EBV YVL epitope tetramer+ CD8+ T cells sorted from PBMCs, collected during convalescence from infectious mononucleosis. Subset defined: CD8 T cells binding a tetramer with EBV BRLF1 109-117 peptide (YVL-BR). V usage is TRBV6-5 and J usage is TRBJ2-3, with no clear D. This clonotype originated in a woman under 30 with infectious mononucleosis caused by EBV. CDR3 DNA: TGTACCAGCAGTGCCCTACTTGGATCAGCGTCGACGCGGTATTTT. It specifies CTSSALLGSASTRYF.